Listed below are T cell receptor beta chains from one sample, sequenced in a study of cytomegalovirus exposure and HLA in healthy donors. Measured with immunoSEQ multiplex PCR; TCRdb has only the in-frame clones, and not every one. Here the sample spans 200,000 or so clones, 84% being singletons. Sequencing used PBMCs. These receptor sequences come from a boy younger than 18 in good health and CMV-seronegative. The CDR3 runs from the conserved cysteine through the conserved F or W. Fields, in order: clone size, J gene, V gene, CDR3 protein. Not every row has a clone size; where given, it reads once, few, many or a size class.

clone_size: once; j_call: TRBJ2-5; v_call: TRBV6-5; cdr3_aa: CASSFNPQGFGTQYF
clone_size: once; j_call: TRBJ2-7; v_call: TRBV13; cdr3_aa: CASSAIFGGTGSDEQYF
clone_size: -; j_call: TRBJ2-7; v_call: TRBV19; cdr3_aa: CASSIERTSPEQYF
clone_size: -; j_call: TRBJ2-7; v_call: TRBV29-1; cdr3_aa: CSVAGSYEQYF
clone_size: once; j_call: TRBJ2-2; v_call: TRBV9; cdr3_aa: CASSALNTGELFF
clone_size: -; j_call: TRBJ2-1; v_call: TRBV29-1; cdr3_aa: CSVGREQFF
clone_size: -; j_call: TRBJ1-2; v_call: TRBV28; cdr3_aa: CAGRDTANYGYTF
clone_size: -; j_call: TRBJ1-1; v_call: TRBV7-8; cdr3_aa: CASSTDSKEAFF
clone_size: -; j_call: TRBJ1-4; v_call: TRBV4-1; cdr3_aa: CASSQEFFPGTEKLFF
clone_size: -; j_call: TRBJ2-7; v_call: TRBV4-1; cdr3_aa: CASSQTRGTGNEQYF
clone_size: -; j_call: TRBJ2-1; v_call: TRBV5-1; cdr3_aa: CASRLGLAGGPYNEQFF
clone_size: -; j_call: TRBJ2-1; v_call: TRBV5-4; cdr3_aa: CASSTELAEAYNEQFF
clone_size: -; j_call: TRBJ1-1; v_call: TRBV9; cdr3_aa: CASSVTKRDSKNTEAFF
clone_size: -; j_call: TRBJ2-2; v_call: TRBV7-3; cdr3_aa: CASSADRGTGELFF
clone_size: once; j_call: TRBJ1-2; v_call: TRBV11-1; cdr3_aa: CASSARTGGLEGYTF
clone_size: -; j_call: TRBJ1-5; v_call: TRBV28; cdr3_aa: CASSFPTGQPQHF
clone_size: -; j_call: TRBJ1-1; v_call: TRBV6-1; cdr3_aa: CASSEAFTEAFF
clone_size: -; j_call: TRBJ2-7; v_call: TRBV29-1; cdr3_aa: CSVQQGLDEQYF
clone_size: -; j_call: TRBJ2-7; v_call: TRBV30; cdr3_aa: CAWSVRVTIYEQYF
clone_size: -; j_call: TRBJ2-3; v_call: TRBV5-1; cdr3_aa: CASSSAGSTDTQYF
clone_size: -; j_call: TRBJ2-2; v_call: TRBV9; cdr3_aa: CASSVSSSGTGELFF
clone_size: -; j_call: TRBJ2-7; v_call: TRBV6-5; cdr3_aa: CASSYGYRDYEQYF
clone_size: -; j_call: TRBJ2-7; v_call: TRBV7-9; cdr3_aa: CASSFRSGIGEQYF
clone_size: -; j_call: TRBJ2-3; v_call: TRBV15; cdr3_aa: CATSPDLFGGLTDTQYF
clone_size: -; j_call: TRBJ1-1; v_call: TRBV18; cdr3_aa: CASSPKGQLNTEAFF
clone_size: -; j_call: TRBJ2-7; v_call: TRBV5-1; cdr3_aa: CASSSTRQGPTYEQYF
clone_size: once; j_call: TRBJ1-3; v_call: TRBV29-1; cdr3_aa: CSARDRARNTIYF
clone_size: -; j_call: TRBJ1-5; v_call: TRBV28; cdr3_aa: CASSSLHHTTGDNQPQHF
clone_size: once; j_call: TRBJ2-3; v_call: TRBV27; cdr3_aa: CASSKRGLTDTQYF
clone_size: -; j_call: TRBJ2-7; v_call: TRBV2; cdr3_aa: CASSLEPLWEQYF
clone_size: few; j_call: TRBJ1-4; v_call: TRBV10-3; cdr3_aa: CAISDNLKTNEKLFF
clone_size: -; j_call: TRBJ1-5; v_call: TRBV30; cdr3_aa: CAWSVQGSQPQHF
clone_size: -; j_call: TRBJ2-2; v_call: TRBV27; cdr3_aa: CASRTGVGELFF
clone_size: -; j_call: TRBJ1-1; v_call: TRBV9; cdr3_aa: CASSVAEGQGTNTEAFF
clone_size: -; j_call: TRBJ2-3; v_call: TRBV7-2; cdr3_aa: CASSAFRAGGIHTQYF
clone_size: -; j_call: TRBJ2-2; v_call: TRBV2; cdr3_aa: CASRPGSGRSNTGELFF
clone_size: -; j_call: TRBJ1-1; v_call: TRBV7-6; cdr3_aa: CASSLAWRGGFGTEAFF
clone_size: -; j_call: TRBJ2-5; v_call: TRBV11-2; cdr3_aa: CASSPPPGSKTQYF
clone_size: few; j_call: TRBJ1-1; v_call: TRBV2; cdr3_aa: CATGGEGVKNTEAFF
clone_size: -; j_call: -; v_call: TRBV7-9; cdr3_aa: CASSFVRGIIPDYEQYF
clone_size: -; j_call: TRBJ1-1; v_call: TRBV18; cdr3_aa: CASSTPGGLKNTEAFF
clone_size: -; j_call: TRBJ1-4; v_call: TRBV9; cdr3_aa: CASSAGPGFANEKLFF
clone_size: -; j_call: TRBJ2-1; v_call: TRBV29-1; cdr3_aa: CSVGQGRHEQFF
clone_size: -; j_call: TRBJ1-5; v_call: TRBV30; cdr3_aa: CAWGGDRDQPQHF